A single sample is the source of the 26 T cell receptor beta chains below, sequenced in a study of TIL therapy for anti-PD-1-resistant metastatic lung cancer. The libraries were made with immunoSEQ v3. Sequencing used immunoSEQ multiplex PCR; TCRdb keeps in-frame clones, though not all of them. Of around 55,000 clones in the sample, roughly four fifths are singletons; the top ten hold just under 3%. The time point here: pre-treatment sample, taken before nivolumab and TIL therapy. Sequencing was performed on blood, taken at baseline. Every receptor here comes from a person aged 25-85 years with non-small cell lung cancer.

The gene calls are TRBV7-2 and TRBJ2-7; weak D call: TRBD2 (6 bases). Germline CDR1 reads SGHTA; CDR2 reads FQGNSA. The V gene lost 3 bases and the J gene lost 4 bases, with 7 bases spanning the gap. This CDR3 contains 12 residues. The CDR3 loop reads CASSLRGYEQYF. The CDR3 nucleotides read TGTGCCAGCAGCTTGCGGGGTTACGAGCAGTACTTC.

Only one count was recorded for this clone. This sequence joins TRBV7-8 and TRBJ2-5; the D call may be TRBD1 or TRBD2 (5 bases each). Trimming cost V 5 bases and J 5 bases, with 15 bases left between them. Germline V CDR1 and CDR2: SGHVS, FQNEAQ. CDR3 length equals 14 residues. For the CDR3, the DNA is TGTGCCAGCAGCCTGCGCCGGGGCGCGGAGACCCAGTACTTC. Encoded protein: CASSLRRGAETQYF.

The rearrangement uses TRBV3-1 (or the pseudogene TRBV3-2) and TRBJ2-3; D ambiguous. The length of the CDR3 is 14 residues. CDR1 LGHDT and CDR2 YNNKEL come from the germline V gene (reference sequence). V was pared by 3 bases and J by 2 bases, with 9 bases between. As DNA, the CDR3 is TGTGCCAGCAGCCACGCCAAACCCACAGATACGCAGTATTTT. Encoded protein: CASSHAKPTDTQYF.

The chain recombines TRBV6-4 with TRBJ1-6; D uncertain. The CDR3 length is 13 residues. Germline assignment: CDR1 MRHNA and CDR2 SNTAGT. V lost 2 bases and J lost 7, with 6 bases in between. In DNA form, the CDR3 reads TGTGCCAGCAGTGACGTAGAGAATTCACCCCTCCACTTT. Encoded protein: CASSDVENSPLHF.

This chain connects TRBV7-2 to TRBJ2-3; D uncertain. CDR1 SGHTA and CDR2 FQGNSA come from the germline V gene. The ends were cut back, 2 bases at V and 1 base at J, with 7 bases in the middle. CDR3 length: 14 amino acids. CDR3 DNA: TGTGCCAGCAGCTTAATGGTCGGCACAGATACGCAGTATTTT. Protein: CASSLMVGTDTQYF.

This chain connects TRBV19 to TRBJ1-5; 7 positions agree with TRBD1. Germline CDR1 and CDR2: LNHDA and SQIVND (reference sequence). The CDR3 has 15 residues. V gave up 6 bases and J gave up 3 bases; unmatched junction bases: 8. CDR3 region: CASSQGQTFNQPQHF. CDR3 nucleotide sequence: TGTGCCAGTAGCCAGGGACAGACGTTCAATCAGCCCCAGCATTTT.

This clone was counted once. The chain is built from TRBV30 and TRBJ2-5; D gene uncertain. Germline V gene lookup returns CDR1 GTSNPN and CDR2 SVGIG (reference sequence). The CDR3 is 14 amino acids. Trimming left V 4 bases short and J 1 base short, with 13 bases between. The CDR3 nucleotides are TGTGCCTGGAAGGAACTGCAGGCCCAAGAGACCCAGTACTTC. Amino acids: CAWKELQAQETQYF. Combining the CDR3 with reference TRBV30 and TRBJ2-5 gives the whole variable domain SQTIHQWPATLVQPVGSPLSLECTVEGTSNPNLYWYRQAAGRGLQLLFYSVGIGQISSEVPQNLSASRPQDRQFILSSKKLLLSDSGFYLCAWKELQAQETQYFGPGTRLLVL.

The rearrangement links TRBV28 to TRBJ2-7; tentatively, D is TRBD1 (6 bases). The V and J ends lost 2 bases and 4 bases respectively, with 18 bases between them. The CDR3 has 16 residues. From germline, CDR1 is MDHEN and CDR2 SYDVKM. CDR3 region: CASSLKQGFRGYEQYF. CDR3 DNA sequence: TGTGCCAGCAGTTTAAAACAGGGCTTCAGAGGATACGAGCAGTACTTC.

The chain employs TRBV18 and TRBJ2-6, with TRBD1 matching 7 bases. CDR1 and CDR2 (germline): KGHSH, LQKENI. CDR3 size: 16 residues. J was trimmed by 0 bases and V by 4 bases; bases with no gene match: 3. CDR3 residues: CASSRDSGSGANVLTF. Here the CDR3 DNA reads TGTGCCAGCTCACGGGACAGCGGCTCTGGGGCCAACGTCCTGACTTTC.

The V gene is TRBV11-2, the J gene TRBJ1-4, with TRBD1 identical over 7 bases. Trimming took 3 bases from V and 7 from J; bases not matched to a gene: 8. CDR1 and CDR2 from the germline V gene are SGHAT and FQNNGV. This CDR3 has 15 residues. Here the CDR3 reads CASSFAAGGVEKLFF. The CDR3 DNA reads TGTGCCAGCAGCTTCGCTGCAGGGGGAGTTGAAAAACTGTTTTTT.

This chain connects TRBV7-2 to TRBJ2-5, with a tentative D call TRBD1 (7 bases). V was shortened by 2 bases and J by 5 bases, with 12 bases between the two germline ends. Germline V lookup: CDR1 SGHTA, CDR2 FQGNSA. This CDR3 region has 14 residues. This CDR3 reads CASSLQGGPETQYF. CDR3 sequence (DNA): TGTGCCAGCAGCTTACAGGGGGGACCGGAGACCCAGTACTTC.

V is TRBV4-3 and J is TRBJ1-4; 8 nucleotides agree with TRBD1. V shed 0 bases, J shed 6 bases, and the junction held 12 bases outside the gene matches. The CDR3 has 18 amino acids. CDR1 is LGHNA, CDR2 YSLEER, per germline. The CDR3 reads CASSQDPPTRGPDEKLFF. The CDR3 nucleotides read TGCGCCAGCAGCCAAGATCCCCCCACCAGGGGGCCGGATGAAAAACTGTTTTTT.

This chain connects TRBV5-8 to TRBJ2-7, with TRBD2 matching over 7 bases. Germline V gene sequence: CDR1 SGHTS, CDR2 YDEGEE. This CDR3 has 13 residues. V was clipped by 2 bases and J by 5 bases; unmatched bases: 4. CDR3 sequence: CASSFYGGDEQYF. Here the CDR3 DNA reads TGTGCCAGCAGCTTCTATGGGGGGGACGAGCAGTACTTC.

V gene TRBV19 combines with J gene TRBJ2-3; 7 positions match TRBD1. Losses at the gene ends were 5 bases for V and 0 bases for J; bases not matched to a gene: 8. The CDR3 has 16 residues. Germline V gives CDR1 LNHDA, CDR2 SQIVND (reference sequence). The CDR3 loop is CASSSRTGLSTDTQYF. The CDR3 DNA sequence: TGTGCCAGTAGTTCCCGGACAGGCCTTAGCACAGATACGCAGTATTTT.

This chain uses TRBV4-1 with TRBJ2-7, with D unresolved. Germline values: CDR1 MGHRA, CDR2 YSYEKL. This CDR3 is 13 amino acids long. Trimming shortened V by 3 bases and J by 0 bases, and 6 bases separated the two germline ends. The CDR3 sequence: CASSHTSSYEQYF. CDR3 coding DNA: TGCGCCAGCAGCCACACGAGCTCCTACGAGCAGTACTTC.

The table lists this clone with a few counts. The chain recombines TRBV9 with TRBJ1-6, with D unresolved. Trimming pared 0 bases from V and 8 bases from J, leaving 3 bases between. The CDR3 length is 12 residues. Per the germline V gene, CDR1 is SGDLS and CDR2 is YYNGEE. The CDR3 sequence is CASSVGDSPLHF. Here the CDR3 DNA reads TGTGCCAGCAGCGTAGGAGATTCACCCCTCCACTTT.

A single count supports this clone. The rearrangement links TRBV5-4 to TRBJ1-1; TRBD1 might be the D (5 bases). There are 16 residues in the CDR3. From germline, CDR1 is SGHNT and CDR2 YYREEE (reference sequence). The V gene lost 4 bases and the J gene lost 5 bases, with 21 bases spanning the gap. The CDR3 spells CASSRTRPGRKTEAFF. The CDR3 DNA reads as TGTGCCAGCAGCCGGACGCGGCCAGGGAGGAAAACTGAAGCTTTCTTT.

The rearrangement joins TRBV6-1 to TRBJ1-6, with D possibly TRBD1 on 6 matching bases. Germline V gene data show CDR1 as MNHNS and CDR2 as SASEGT. Trimming took 1 base from V and 8 from J, leaving 15 bases between them. The length of the CDR3 is 16 residues. The CDR3 sequence is CASSEDQQGWYSPLHF. Written as DNA, the CDR3 is TGTGCCAGCAGTGAAGATCAACAGGGATGGTATTCACCCCTCCACTTT.

The genes are TRBV7-9 and TRBJ2-1; weak D call: TRBD2 (6 bases). The ends were cut back, 1 base at V and 2 bases at J, with 21 bases in the middle. Germline lookup yields CDR1 SEHNR and CDR2 FQNEAQ (reference sequence). CDR3 size: 19 residues. Here the CDR3 DNA reads TGTGCCAGCAGCTTAGTTAGGGTTTATGGTAGCGGACCCTACAATGAGCAGTTCTTC. This gives the protein CASSLVRVYGSGPYNEQFF.

The chain employs TRBV4-3 and TRBJ2-1; 10 bases are shared with TRBD1. Germline assignment: CDR1 LGHNA and CDR2 YSLEER. V shed 1 base and J 10 bases; nucleotides not matched to a gene: 10. The CDR3 extends over 16 amino acids. The CDR3 region is CASSQVPGQGFREQFF. The CDR3, as DNA: TGCGCCAGCAGCCAAGTCCCGGGACAGGGGTTTCGGGAGCAGTTCTTC.

The chain has TRBV1 and TRBJ2-1; the table's D gene call, TRBD1, was not cross checked with the DNA. TRBV1 is a recognized pseudogene. The CDR3 sequence is 15 residues long. CDR3 sequence: CTSSRRDTIYNEQFF. The CDR3 DNA sequence: TGCACCAGCAGCCGACGGGACACTATCTACAATGAGCAGTTCTTC.

A single count supports this clone. The chain employs TRBV6-5 and TRBJ2-3; D gene unclear. Deletions cut 7 bases from V and 2 bases from J, with 13 bases between. The CDR3 spans 14 residues. The germline V gene encodes CDR1 MNHEY and CDR2 SVGAGI. DNA of the CDR3: TGTGCCAGCACCCCTAAGTGGCCCACAGATACGCAGTATTTT. This encodes CASTPKWPTDTQYF.

The chain recombines TRBV10-3 with TRBJ2-5; D may be TRBD1 or TRBD2 (6 bases each). Trimming pared 9 bases from V and 2 bases from J, leaving 16 bases between. CDR3 length equals 14 residues. CDR1 is ENHRY and CDR2 is SYGVKD in the germline V gene. CDR3 region: CAISSRGQQETQYF. The CDR3 nucleotides are TGTGCCATTTCAAGTCGGGGGCAACAAGAGACCCAGTACTTC.

The chain has TRBV24-1 and TRBJ1-5, with 7 positions matching TRBD1. This CDR3 is built from 18 residues. V gave up 6 bases and J gave up 5 bases; unmatched junction bases: 18. Germline V lookup: CDR1 KGHDR, CDR2 SFDVKD. CDR3 bases: TGTGCCACCAGTTCCTACCACGAACAGGGGCGAAGGGATCAGCCCCAGCATTTT. Residues: CATSSYHEQGRRDQPQHF.

This clone showed up just once. The chain is built from TRBV4-1 and TRBJ1-5; tentatively, D is TRBD1 (5 bases). From germline, CDR1 is MGHRA and CDR2 YSYEKL. The CDR3 length is 17 residues. Trimming left V 3 bases short and J 6 bases short, with 21 bases between. Here the CDR3 reads CASSHTAARRVGQPQHF. The DNA of the CDR3 is TGCGCCAGCAGCCACACAGCAGCTCGCAGGGTGGGTCAGCCCCAGCATTTT.

In its sample, this clone was seen a few times. The chain couples TRBV11-2 to TRBJ1-2; 11 bases fit TRBD1. The CDR3 runs to 14 residues. V dropped 5 bases and J dropped 3; count of bases not matched to a gene: 2. CDR1 is SGHAT and CDR2 is FQNNGV in the germline V gene. The DNA for the CDR3 is TGTGCCAGCAGCAGGGACAGGGGGGACTATGGCTACACCTTC. Residues: CASSRDRGDYGYTF. Variable domain in full (rest from reference TRBV11-2 and TRBJ1-2): EAGVAQSPRYKIIEKRQSVAFWCNPISGHATLYWYQQILGQGPKLLIQFQNNGVVDDSQLPKDRFSAERLKGVDSTLKIQPAKLEDSAVYLCASSRDRGDYGYTFGSGTRLTVV.